These T cell receptor beta chains were read from a single sample in a study of identical twins. MiXCR was run by TCRdb on the 5' RACE reads, yielding one entry per CDR3 protein. In the table there are some 760,000 distinct CDR3 sequences, roughly 18% of which are singletons. These same data were also listed under a study on T cells expressing NK-cell markers.

The sample consisted of PBMCs. These receptor sequences come from a woman in her late teens or twenties in good health. CDR3s include the opening cysteine and the closing phenylalanine or tryptophan. D genes are given only for firm matches. Size values are once, few and many counts, or a class for expanded clones, and some rows have none.

D gene	V gene	clone size	J gene	CDR3 DNA	CDR3 protein
TRBD1	TRBV10-3	few	TRBJ2-7	TGTGCCATCAGTGCACTTTCTCCGAGACAGGGGGCCAACGAGCAGTACTTC	CAISALSPRQGANEQYF
.	TRBV7-8	few	TRBJ2-2	TGTGCCAGCAGCTCCGACTTGGGCACCGGGGAGCTGTTTTTT	CASSSDLGTGELFF
.	TRBV7-2	many	TRBJ2-5	TGTGCCAGCAGCTTAGTGTCGGAGACCCAGTACTTC	CASSLVSETQYF
.	TRBV20-1	.	TRBJ2-1	TGCAGTGCTAGCAGGGGGGGGGAGGGGTACAATGAGCAGTTCTTC	CSASRGGEGYNEQFF
.	TRBV12-3/TRBV12-4	few	TRBJ2-3	TGTGCCAGCACCGTGGGGGCTACGCAGTATTTT	CASTVGATQYF
TRBD1	TRBV5-1	few	TRBJ2-7	TGCGCCAGCAGCCCCCGGACAGGGTGGTCCTACGAGCAGTACTTC	CASSPRTGWSYEQYF
TRBD1	TRBV20-1	few	TRBJ2-7	TGCAGTGCTAGAGATCTGGCGACAGGGCCCCCAGGGCAGTACTTC	CSARDLATGPPGQYF
TRBD1	TRBV12-3/TRBV12-4	.	TRBJ1-1	TGTGCCAGCAGTGACAGCCTCGAAGGGGGCGCAAAGACTGAAGCTTTCTTT	CASSDSLEGGAKTEAFF
.	TRBV5-1	few	TRBJ2-7	TGCGCCAGCAGCTTGGGGACACCTAGAGGGCAGTACTTC	CASSLGTPRGQYF
.	TRBV5-1	.	TRBJ2-3	TGCGCCAGCAGCCCCGTGGGCCTAACAGATACGCAGTATTTT	CASSPVGLTDTQYF
TRBD1	TRBV18	many	TRBJ1-1	TGTGCCAGCTCACGCCAACCGGGACAGGGGAACACTGAAGCTTTCTTT	CASSRQPGQGNTEAFF
TRBD2	TRBV12-3/TRBV12-4	.	TRBJ2-7	TGTGCCAGCAGTCCCCCGACTAGCGCCGCCTACGAGCAGTACTTC	CASSPPTSAAYEQYF
.	TRBV5-1	.	TRBJ2-2	TGCGCCAGCAGCTTGGTTGGAGGGGGTGACCCGGGGACCGGGGAGCTGTTTTTT	CASSLVGGGDPGTGELFF
.	TRBV6-5	.	TRBJ2-6	TGTGCCAGCAGTTACTCGGACTACTCTGGGGCCAACGTCCTGACTTTC	CASSYSDYSGANVLTF
.	TRBV7-3	.	TRBJ2-5	TGTGCCAGCAGCCCCCAGGAAGGTGGGACCCAGTACTTC	CASSPQEGGTQYF
TRBD2	TRBV30	few	TRBJ2-1	TGTGCCTGGGGACTAGGGAATGAGCAGTTCTTC	CAWGLGNEQFF
TRBD1	TRBV29-1	.	TRBJ2-3	TGCAGCGTTATAACAGGGGCCAGCACAGATACGCAGTATTTT	CSVITGASTDTQYF
.	TRBV7-2	many	TRBJ1-1	TGTGCCAGCAGCTTATTTGGCATGAACACTGAAGCTTTCTTT	CASSLFGMNTEAFF
TRBD2	TRBV12-3/TRBV12-4	few	TRBJ2-1	TGTGCCAGCAGTTTATCGAGCGGGAGTTGGGGTGAGCAGTTCTTC	CASSLSSGSWGEQFF
.	TRBV7-2	few	TRBJ2-7	TGTGCCAGCAGCTTAGCGGGCACGGGGTACTACGAGCAGTACTTC	CASSLAGTGYYEQYF
.	TRBV6-1	.	TRBJ2-2	TGTGCCAGCAGCGGAAAGGAGAAGGTTCGGGAGCTGTTTTTT	CASSGKEKVRELFF
TRBD2	TRBV7-2	.	TRBJ2-2	TGTGCCAGCAGCTTGACTAGCGGGGGGGCGGCCGGGGAGCTGTTTTTT	CASSLTSGGAAGELFF
TRBD1	TRBV12-3/TRBV12-4	few	TRBJ2-1	TGTGCCAGCAGTTTACTGGGACAGGGTCGCTACAATGAGCAGTTCTTC	CASSLLGQGRYNEQFF
TRBD2	TRBV20-1	few	TRBJ2-1	TGCAGTGCTGACCGGACTAGCGGGAGGGATGAGCAGTTCTTC	CSADRTSGRDEQFF
.	TRBV6-5	many	TRBJ1-2	TGTGCCAGCAGTTCCATTCAGGGACATGGCTACACCTTC	CASSSIQGHGYTF
TRBD1	TRBV20-1	.	TRBJ2-7	TGCAGTGCCAATCTCGCGTGGGACAGGGCCTACGAGCAGTACTTC	CSANLAWDRAYEQYF
TRBD2	TRBV5-1	.	TRBJ2-7	TGCGCCAGCAGCTTGGGCAGCTCCCTCTCTAGGACTAGCGACGAGCAGTACTTC	CASSLGSSLSRTSDEQYF
.	TRBV18	.	TRBJ2-2	TGTGCCAGCTCACCAGGCATTCCGGACACCGGGGAGCTGTTTTTT	CASSPGIPDTGELFF
.	TRBV12-3/TRBV12-4	many	TRBJ2-3	TGTGCCAGCAGTTTCTCCGGGTTCACAGATACGCAGTATTTT	CASSFSGFTDTQYF
.	TRBV7-3	few	TRBJ2-1	TGTGCCAGCAGCTCCGGAAGGGGGGCCGGATGGTTAAATGAGCAGTTCTTC	CASSSGRGAGWLNEQFF
.	TRBV7-2	few	TRBJ1-5	TGTGCCAGCAGCTTATACCATACTAGCAATCAGCCCCAGCATTTT	CASSLYHTSNQPQHF
TRBD1	TRBV7-8	.	TRBJ2-7	TGTGCCAGCAGCTTAGTAGGGGGCGCAGTGGGTTACGAGCAGTACTTC	CASSLVGGAVGYEQYF
TRBD1	TRBV2	few	TRBJ2-1	TGTGCCAGCAGGAAGGACAGGGAAAACTACAATGAGCAGTTCTTC	CASRKDRENYNEQFF
.	TRBV2	.	TRBJ2-3	TGTGCCAGCGGGGGGACAGCCACAGATACGCAGTATTTT	CASGGTATDTQYF
.	TRBV12-3/TRBV12-4	many	TRBJ2-1	TGTGCCAGCAGTCCCTATAACAATGAGCAGTTCTTC	CASSPYNNEQFF
.	TRBV6-2/TRBV6-3	many	TRBJ2-2	TGTGCCAGCAGTTACGTGGGGACCGGGGAGCTGTTTTTT	CASSYVGTGELFF
.	TRBV12-5	few	TRBJ2-3	TGTGCTAGTGGTTTTAGCGATACGCAGTATTTT	CASGFSDTQYF
.	TRBV5-6	few	TRBJ1-1	TGTGCCAGCAGCTTGAAGGGGCGCACTGAAGCTTTCTTT	CASSLKGRTEAFF
.	TRBV28	medium-sized	TRBJ2-5	TGTGCCAGCAGTGGGGGGACAGAACAAGAGACCCAGTACTTC	CASSGGTEQETQYF
TRBD1	TRBV20-1	few	TRBJ1-2	TGCAGTGCCTATGGACAGGGGGCCTATGGCTACACCTTC	CSAYGQGAYGYTF
.	TRBV7-9	.	TRBJ1-1	TGTGCCAGCAGCCCGAGTAGGTGGGATGAAGCTTTCTTT	CASSPSRWDEAFF
.	TRBV12-3/TRBV12-4	few	TRBJ1-4	TGTGCCAGCAGAATGCTTAGAGGAAAACTGTTTTTT	CASRMLRGKLFF
TRBD1	TRBV7-9	.	TRBJ2-7	TGTGCCAGCAGCTTCCATCCCGGGACAGGTGTGACCTACGAGCAGTACTTC	CASSFHPGTGVTYEQYF
.	TRBV6-6	few	TRBJ1-5	TGTGCCAGCAGCATCAAGGGGAATCAGCCCCAGCATTTT	CASSIKGNQPQHF
.	TRBV12-3/TRBV12-4	.	TRBJ2-5	TGTGCCAGCAGCACAAGGTTGCAGGGGGAGACCCAGTACTTC	CASSTRLQGETQYF
.	TRBV6-2/TRBV6-3	.	TRBJ2-3	TGTGCCAGCAGTTTCCCCACGCAGGAGATTGTAGATACGCAGTATTTT	CASSFPTQEIVDTQYF
.	TRBV20-1	few	TRBJ1-3	TGCAGTGCCACGGAGGAGGGCGTCTCTGGAAACACCATATATTTT	CSATEEGVSGNTIYF
.	TRBV12-3/TRBV12-4	few	TRBJ2-1	TGTGCCAGCAGTTTTAGAGAGGGAGCCTACAATGAGCAGTTCTTC	CASSFREGAYNEQFF
TRBD2	TRBV7-9	.	TRBJ2-1	TGTGCCAGCAGCCCCTTAGCGGGAGGGTCCCATGAGCAGTTCTTC	CASSPLAGGSHEQFF
.	TRBV11-2	.	TRBJ1-1	TGTGCCAGCGGATACAGGGAGGGGACTGAAGCTTTCTTT	CASGYREGTEAFF